Reported below is one T cell receptor beta chain. Its matching antigen is unknown. The data belong to a study of regulatory T cells. Study-level points and caveats: In patients, unique TRB V-J pairs were restricted and V/J usage skewed, especially in Tregs. Hydrophobic residues at CDR3 positions 6 and 7 were enriched in conventional CD4+ T cells of CD3G-deficient patients.

V was pared by 4 bases and J by 5 bases, with 15 bases of the junction left unmatched. The CDR3 is made up of 19 amino acids. CDR1 is SGHRS, CDR2 YFSETQ, per germline. Autoimmunity was present in every CD3G-deficient patient, worse in two. Patients aged 2 to 39 years had fewer naive and more memory CD4+ and CD8+ T cells. Sorting split CD4+ cells into CD25-high CD127-low Tregs and CD25-low CD127-high conventional T cells. The primer mix had 52 TRBV and 13 TRBJ primers. Repertoires were generated with immunoSEQ multiplex PCR, while TCRdb's copy carries only in-frame clones and drops some. The sample lists 30,000 to 40,000 clones; about 89% were seen once.

The sample consisted of conventional CD4+ T cells sorted from blood. This chain connects TRBV5-1 to TRBJ2-5, with 15 bases fitting TRBD2. This TCR was sampled from a person aged 18 to 30 with CD3G deficiency. The CDR3 DNA sequence: TGCGCCAGCAGCCCAGGACTAGCGGGAGGGCCTGGGGGTACCGAGACCCAGTACTTC. Protein product: CASSPGLAGGPGGTETQYF.